This TCR beta chain came from a study of T cells in Graves' hyperthyroidism and ophthalmopathy. Template material for amplifying TCR beta CDR3 regions consisted of RNA transcripts. First-round RT-PCR with HTBI primers amplified the TCR CDR3 region. In TCRdb, the multiplex PCR reads were re-called with MiXCR into one record per CDR3 protein. The sample shows about 640,000 distinct CDR3 sequences, about a fifth of them seen only once. The germline V gene has CDR1 MNHEY and CDR2 SVGEGT. The CDR3 consists of 15 residues. Between the trimmed V and J ends, which lost 5 bases and 2 bases, there was a span of 13 bases.

V gene TRBV6-2 or TRBV6-3 combines with J gene TRBJ2-1, with D possibly called TRBD1 or TRBD2 (5 bases each). Sequenced: blood. The receptor was derived from a man younger than 45 with Graves' ophthalmopathy. CDR3 sequence (DNA): TGTGCCAGCAGTACCGGGACCCGACCCTACAATGAGCAGTTCTTC. Translation gives CASSTGTRPYNEQFF.